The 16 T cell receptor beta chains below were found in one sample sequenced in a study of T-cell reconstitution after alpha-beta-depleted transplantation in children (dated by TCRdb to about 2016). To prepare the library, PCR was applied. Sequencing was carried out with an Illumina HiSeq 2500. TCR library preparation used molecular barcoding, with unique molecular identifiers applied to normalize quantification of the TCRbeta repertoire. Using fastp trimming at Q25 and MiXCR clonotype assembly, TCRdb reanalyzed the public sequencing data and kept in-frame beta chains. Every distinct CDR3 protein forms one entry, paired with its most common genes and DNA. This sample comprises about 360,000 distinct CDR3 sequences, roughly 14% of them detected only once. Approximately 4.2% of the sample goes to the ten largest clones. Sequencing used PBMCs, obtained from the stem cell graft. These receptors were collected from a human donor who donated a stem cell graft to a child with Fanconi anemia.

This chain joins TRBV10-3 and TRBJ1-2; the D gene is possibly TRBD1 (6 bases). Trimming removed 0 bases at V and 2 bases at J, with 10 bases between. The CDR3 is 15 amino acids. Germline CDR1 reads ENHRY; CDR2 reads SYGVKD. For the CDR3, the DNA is TGTGCCATCAGTGAGTCCGCTCAGGGGAACTATGGCTACACCTTC. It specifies CAISESAQGNYGYTF.

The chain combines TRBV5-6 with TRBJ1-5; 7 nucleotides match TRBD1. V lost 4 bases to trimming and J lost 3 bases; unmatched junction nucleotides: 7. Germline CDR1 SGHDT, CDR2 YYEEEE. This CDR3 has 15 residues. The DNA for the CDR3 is TGTGCCAGCAGCCCCGGGACAGCCCTCAATCAGCCCCAGCATTTT. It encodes CASSPGTALNQPQHF.

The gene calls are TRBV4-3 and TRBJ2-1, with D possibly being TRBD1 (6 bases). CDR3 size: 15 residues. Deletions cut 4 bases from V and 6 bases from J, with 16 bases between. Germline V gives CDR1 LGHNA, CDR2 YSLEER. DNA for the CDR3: TGCGCCAGCAGCCTCAGAACAGGGATCGGCAATGAGCAGTTCTTC. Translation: CASSLRTGIGNEQFF.

CDR3 DNA sequence: TGCAGTGCTACACCAAACTATGGCTACACCTTC. Protein: CSATPNYGYTF. This rearrangement joins TRBV20-1 to TRBJ1-2; D not resolved. V lost 4 bases and J 2 bases, leaving 5 bases between the germline ends. CDR1 and CDR2 (germline): DFQATT, SNEGSKA (reference sequence). The CDR3 is 11 amino acids.

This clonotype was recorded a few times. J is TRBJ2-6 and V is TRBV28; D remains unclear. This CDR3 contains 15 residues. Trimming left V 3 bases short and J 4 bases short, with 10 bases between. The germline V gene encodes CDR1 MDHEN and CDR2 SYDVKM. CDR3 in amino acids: CASSLVPFGANVLTF. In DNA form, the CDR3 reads TGTGCCAGCAGTTTGGTACCCTTCGGGGCCAACGTCCTGACTTTC.

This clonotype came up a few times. The CDR3 loop reads CASSEGQGSGANVLTF. The CDR3 DNA follows: TGCGCCAGCAGTGAGGGACAGGGCTCTGGGGCCAACGTCCTGACTTTC. The chain combines TRBV10-2 with TRBJ2-6; 8 bases align to TRBD1. This CDR3 comprises 16 residues. Germline V gene sequence: CDR1 WSHSY, CDR2 SAAADI. The V gene end was trimmed by 2 bases and the J gene end by 0 bases; junction bases not matched to a gene: 0.

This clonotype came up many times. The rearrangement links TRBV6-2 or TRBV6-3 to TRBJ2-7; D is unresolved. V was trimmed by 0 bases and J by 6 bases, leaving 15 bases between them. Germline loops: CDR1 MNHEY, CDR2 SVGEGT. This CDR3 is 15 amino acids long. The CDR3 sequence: CASSYSDGWVGEQYF. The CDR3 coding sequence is TGTGCCAGCAGTTACTCAGATGGTTGGGTCGGCGAGCAGTACTTC.

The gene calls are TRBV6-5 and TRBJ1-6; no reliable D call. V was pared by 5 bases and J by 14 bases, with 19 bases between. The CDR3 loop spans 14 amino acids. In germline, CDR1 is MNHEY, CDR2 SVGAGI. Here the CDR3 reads CASSPPGRIMALHF. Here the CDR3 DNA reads TGTGCCAGCAGTCCCCCGGGGAGAATCATGGCCCTCCACTTT.

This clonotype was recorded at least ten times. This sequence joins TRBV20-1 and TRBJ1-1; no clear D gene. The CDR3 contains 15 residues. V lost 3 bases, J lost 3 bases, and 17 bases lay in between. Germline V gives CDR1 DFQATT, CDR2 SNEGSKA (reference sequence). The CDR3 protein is CSASLGGRPDTEAFF. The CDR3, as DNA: TGCAGTGCTAGCCTCGGAGGGAGGCCGGACACTGAAGCTTTCTTT.

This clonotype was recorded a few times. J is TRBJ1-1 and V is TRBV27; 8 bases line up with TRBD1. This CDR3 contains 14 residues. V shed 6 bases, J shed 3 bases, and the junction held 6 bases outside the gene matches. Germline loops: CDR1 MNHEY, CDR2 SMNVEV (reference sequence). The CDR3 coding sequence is TGTGCCAGCAGGGCCACAGGGGGGTACACTGAAGCTTTCTTT. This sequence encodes CASRATGGYTEAFF.

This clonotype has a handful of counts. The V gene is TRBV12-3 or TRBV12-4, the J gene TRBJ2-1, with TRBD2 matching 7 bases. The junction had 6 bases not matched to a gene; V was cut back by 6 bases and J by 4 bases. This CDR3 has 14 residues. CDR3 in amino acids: CASRLSGVYNEQFF. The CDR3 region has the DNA TGTGCCAGCAGGTTAAGCGGGGTTTACAATGAGCAGTTCTTC.

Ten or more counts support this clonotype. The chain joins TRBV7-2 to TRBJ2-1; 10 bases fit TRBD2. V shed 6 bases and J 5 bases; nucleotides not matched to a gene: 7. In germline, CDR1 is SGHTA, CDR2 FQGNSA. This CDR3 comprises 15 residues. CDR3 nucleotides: TGTGCCAGCAGACACCGGACTAGCGGAGACAATGAGCAGTTCTTC. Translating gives CASRHRTSGDNEQFF.

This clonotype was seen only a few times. CDR3 sequence (DNA): TGTGCCAGCAGAGCGATATATGCTGAAGCTTTCTTT. This translates into CASRAIYAEAFF. This rearrangement joins TRBV12-3 or TRBV12-4 to TRBJ1-1, with D unresolved. CDR3 length: 12 amino acids. Trimming took 6 bases from V and 6 from J, leaving 11 bases between them.

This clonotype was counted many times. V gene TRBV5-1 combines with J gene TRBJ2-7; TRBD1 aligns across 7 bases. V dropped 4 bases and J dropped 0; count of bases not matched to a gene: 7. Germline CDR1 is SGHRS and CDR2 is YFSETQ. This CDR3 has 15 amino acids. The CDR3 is CASSDLTGSSYEQYF. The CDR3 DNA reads TGCGCCAGCAGCGATCTGACAGGGAGCTCCTACGAGCAGTACTTC.

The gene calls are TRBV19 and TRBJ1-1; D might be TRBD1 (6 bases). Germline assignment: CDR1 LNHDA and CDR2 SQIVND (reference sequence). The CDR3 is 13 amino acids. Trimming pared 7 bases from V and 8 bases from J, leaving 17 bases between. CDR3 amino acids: CASTPSRGGEAFF. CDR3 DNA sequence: TGTGCCAGTACTCCTTCGAGAGGGGGGGAAGCTTTCTTT.

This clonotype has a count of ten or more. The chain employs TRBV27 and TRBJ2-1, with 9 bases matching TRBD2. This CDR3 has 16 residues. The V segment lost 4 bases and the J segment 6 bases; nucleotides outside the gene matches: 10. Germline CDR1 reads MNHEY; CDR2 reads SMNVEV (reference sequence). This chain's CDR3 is CASSWASGDLGNEQFF. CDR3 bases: TGTGCCAGCAGTTGGGCTAGCGGGGATTTAGGCAATGAGCAGTTCTTC.